The 17 T cell receptor beta chains below were found in one sample sequenced in a study of blood T cells in healthy people across ages. It was with a sample-barcoded 5' primer and a J-beta primer mix that a second PCR of roughly 7 to 12 cycles was run. TCRdb itself ran the 5' RACE reads through MiXCR, one entry per CDR3 protein. The sample has about 640,000 distinct CDR3 sequences, approximately 30% seen once. Sequenced input: blood. These receptors all come from a woman older than 75 in good health.

This clonotype was found many times. V is TRBV7-2 and J is TRBJ2-7; D uncertain. The CDR3 spans 13 residues. V shed 5 bases and J shed 7 bases, with 15 bases lying between them. Looked up from germline, CDR1 is SGHTA and CDR2 is FQGNSA. CDR3: CASSPPALYEQYF. The CDR3 region has the DNA TGTGCCAGCAGCCCCCCGGCCCTATATGAGCAGTACTTC. Looking up the rest from reference TRBV7-2 and TRBJ2-7 gives the full variable domain: GAGVSQSPSNKVTEKGKDVELRCDPISGHTALYWYRQSLGQGLEFLIYFQGNSAPDKSGLPSDRFSAERTGGSVSTLTIQRTQQEDSAVYLCASSPPALYEQYFGPGTRLTVT.

A word on this clonotype: This may arise from a read error, as a much more abundant clone is one base away. The V call is TRBV2, the J call TRBJ1-5; D possibly corresponds to TRBD1 (6 bases). Germline lookup yields CDR1 SNHLY and CDR2 FYNNEI. The CDR3 runs to 14 residues. The CDR3 DNA reads as TGTGCCAGCAAGGACAGCGCTGGAAATCAGCGCCAGCATTTT. Protein sequence: CASKDSAGNQRQHF.

In its sample, this clonotype was seen a few times. One junction end disagrees with the germline gene, perhaps due to a read error. The chain combines TRBV7-9 with TRBJ2-1, with unresolved D. Looked up from germline, CDR1 is SEHNR and CDR2 is FQNEAQ (reference sequence). This CDR3 contains 11 residues. The CDR3 spells CAGSLVGEQFF. CDR3 DNA: TGTGCCGGCAGCTTAGTAGGGGAGCAGTTCTTC. The whole variable domain, filled in from reference TRBV7-9 and TRBJ2-1, reads DTGVSQNPRHKITKRGQNVTFRCDPISEHNRLYWYRQTLGQGPEFLTYFQNEAQLEKSRLLSDRFSAERPKGSFSTLEIQRTEQGDSAMYLCAGSLVGEQFFGPGTRLTVL.

This clonotype came up many times. CDR3 residues: CASSEQTGGNQPQHF. DNA of the CDR3: TGTGCCAGCAGTGAACAGACAGGGGGAAATCAGCCCCAGCATTTT. The chain recombines TRBV6-1 with TRBJ1-5; 9 bases agree with TRBD1. Germline V gene data show CDR1 as MNHNS and CDR2 as SASEGT. This CDR3 is 15 amino acids long. The ends lost 2 bases at V and 4 bases at J; junction bases unmatched: 3.

The chain uses TRBV30 and TRBJ1-5; D remains ambiguous. Trimming left V 2 bases short and J 2 bases short, with 7 bases between. CDR1 and CDR2 (germline): GTSNPN, SVGIG (reference sequence). The CDR3 contains 13 residues. The CDR3 DNA reads as TGTGCCTGGAGTACTCTACGCAATCAGCCCCAGCATTTT. Its protein is CAWSTLRNQPQHF.

The chain has TRBV19 and TRBJ2-3; tentatively, D is TRBD1 (6 bases). V was trimmed by 4 bases and J by 1 base, leaving 12 bases between them. CDR1 LNHDA and CDR2 SQIVND come from the germline V gene (reference sequence). The CDR3 loop spans 15 amino acids. The CDR3: CASSTDRLRTDTQYF. CDR3 nucleotide sequence: TGTGCCAGTAGTACCGACAGGCTCCGCACAGATACGCAGTATTTT.

This clonotype was observed many times. This chain links TRBV2 with TRBJ2-1; tentative D call: TRBD2 (5 bases). Germline assignment: CDR1 SNHLY and CDR2 FYNNEI. The CDR3 contains 14 residues. V gave up 8 bases and J gave up 9 bases, with 20 bases separating them. CDR3 in DNA: TGTGCCAGCCGTTTGCCAACTAGTATGGGTGAGCAGTTCTTC. This translates into CASRLPTSMGEQFF.

This clonotype was counted once. This clone may be a read error of a much larger clone one base away. This chain connects TRBV28 to TRBJ2-3, with TRBD1 as a possible D gene (6 bases). Trimming took 8 bases from V and 8 from J, leaving 14 bases between them. The CDR3 runs 12 residues. Germline V gene data show CDR1 as MDHEN and CDR2 as SYDVKM. CDR3 DNA: TGTGCCAGCGTGGGGACATCAGGTACGCAGTATTTT. Protein: CASVGTSGTQYF. The full variable domain, its missing parts supplied by reference TRBV28 and TRBJ2-3, is DVKVTQSSRYLVKRTGEKVFLECVQDMDHENMFWYRQDPGLGLRLIYFSYDVKMKEKGDIPEGYSVSREKKERFSLILESASTNQTSMYLCASVGTSGTQYFGPGTRLTVL.

A word on this clonotype: A much larger clone lies one base from this, so it may be a read error. This chain links TRBV6-2 or TRBV6-3 with TRBJ2-5; TRBD2 matches at 14 bases. The germline V gene encodes CDR1 MNHEY and CDR2 SVGEGT. This CDR3 spans 15 amino acids. With 1 base clipped from V and 11 bases from J, the junction kept 6 bases outside the gene matches. The CDR3 here is CASSYLGLAGDEQYF. DNA for the CDR3: TGTGCCAGCAGTTACTTGGGACTAGCGGGGGATGAGCAGTACTTC.

This clonotype has only a few counts. It may be a read error: a sequence one base away is much more abundant. V usage is TRBV3-1 and J usage is TRBJ1-2; D perhaps matches TRBD1 (5 bases). The CDR3 runs to 15 residues. Trimming shortened V by 0 bases and J by 4 bases, and 12 bases separated the two germline ends. Germline CDR1 LGHDT, CDR2 YNNKEL (reference sequence). This CDR3 reads CASSQDPTVCYGYTF. CDR3 bases: TGTGCCAGCAGCCAAGACCCGACAGTGTGCTATGGCTACACCTTC. Together with reference TRBV3-1 and TRBJ1-2, the CDR3 gives the full variable domain: DTAVSQTPKYLVTQMGNDKSIKCEQNLGHDTMYWYKQDSKKFLKIMFSYNNKELIINETVPNRFSPKSPDKAHLNLHINSLELGDSAVYFCASSQDPTVCYGYTFGSGTRLTVV.

Regarding this clonotype: A read error may produce the germline difference seen at one junction end. This chain connects TRBV7-2 to TRBJ2-1; 9 bases line up with TRBD2. Germline V gene lookup returns CDR1 SGHTA and CDR2 FQGNSA. There are 15 residues in the CDR3. The CDR3 region has the DNA TGTGCCTGCAGCTCTAGCGGGGCCTTGGGAGAGACCCAGTTCTTC. Protein sequence: CACSSSGALGETQFF.

In this sample, this clonotype turned up many times. V and J are TRBV5-1 and TRBJ2-1; D is ambiguous. The CDR3 sequence is 13 residues long. CDR1 and CDR2 from the germline V gene are SGHRS and YFSETQ. The ends were cut back, 5 bases at V and 1 base at J, with 7 bases in the middle. This chain's CDR3 is CASRTVSYNEQFF. CDR3 nucleotides: TGCGCCAGCAGAACAGTATCCTACAATGAGCAGTTCTTC.

About this clonotype: A read error is possible here, since a much larger clone lies one base away. The chain links TRBV6-2 or TRBV6-3 to TRBJ2-1; 9 bases line up with TRBD1. Germline trimming cut 10 bases from V and 6 bases from J; bases unmatched to any gene: 13. The CDR3 extends over 15 amino acids. The V gene's germline CDR1 is MNHEY and CDR2 SVGEGT. The chain's CDR3 is CANRETGGIVNEQFF. CDR3 DNA: TGTGCCAACAGAGAGACAGGGGGAATAGTCAATGAGCAGTTCTTC.

This clonotype was observed at least ten times. The rearrangement joins TRBV20-1 to TRBJ1-5; 8 bases align to TRBD1. Germline V lookup: CDR1 DFQATT, CDR2 SNEGSKA (reference sequence). V was clipped by 0 bases and J by 6 bases; unmatched bases: 7. This CDR3 comprises 15 residues. DNA of the CDR3: TGCAGTGCTAGAGAGGACAGGGCCGGGGGTCAGCCCCAGCATTTT. Translation gives CSAREDRAGGQPQHF.

In this sample, this clonotype turned up a few times. This chain connects TRBV19 to TRBJ2-1; D ambiguous. Germline V lookup: CDR1 LNHDA, CDR2 SQIVND (reference sequence). V was cut by 2 bases and J by 0 bases, with 8 bases left in between. This CDR3 has 15 residues. The CDR3 region has the DNA TGTGCCAGTAGTATAACGGGTACCTCCTACAATGAGCAGTTCTTC. Its translation is CASSITGTSYNEQFF.

The J gene is TRBJ2-2, the V gene TRBV5-1; tentative D call: TRBD2 (6 bases). Per the germline V gene, CDR1 is SGHRS and CDR2 is YFSETQ. CDR3 size: 14 residues. Trimming cost V 4 bases and J 7 bases, with 14 bases left between them. This CDR3 reads CASSGGLSDGELFF. The CDR3 DNA follows: TGCGCCAGCAGCGGGGGACTGAGCGACGGGGAGCTGTTTTTT.

This clonotype was counted between two and nine times. This may be a read error: a much more frequent sequence differs by one nucleotide. The rearrangement uses TRBV5-1 and TRBJ2-6; 8 bases match TRBD1. This CDR3 is built from 17 residues. Per the germline V gene, CDR1 is SGHRS and CDR2 is YFSETQ. Written as DNA, the CDR3 is TGCGCCAGCACCCACGGGACAGGATTATCTGGGGCCAACGTCCGGACTTTC. As protein: CASTHGTGLSGANVRTF. The full variable domain, rest sourced from reference TRBV5-1 and TRBJ2-6, is KAGVTQTPRYLIKTRGQQVTLSCSPISGHRSVSWYQQTPGQGLQFLFEYFSETQRNKGNFPGRFSGRQFSNSRSEMNVSTLELGDSALYLCASTHGTGLSGANVRTFGAGSRLTVL.